The 10 T cell receptor beta chains below were found in one sample sequenced in a study of Graves' ophthalmopathy and Graves' hyperthyroidism. The sequenced template was RNA, covering the TCR beta CDR3 region. Second-round multiplex PCR came after first-round RT-PCR with HTBI primers. A single record per CDR3 protein comes from TCRdb applying MiXCR to the multiplex PCR reads. The sample includes around 590,000 distinct CDR3 sequences, under 45% of them seen just once. Sample: peripheral blood or thyroid tissue (not recorded which). These receptors originate from an adult man with Graves' hyperthyroidism.

J is TRBJ1-1 and V is TRBV3-1; no clear D. The CDR3 totals 13 residues. Deletions cut 7 bases from V and 3 bases from J, with 12 bases between. The germline gives CDR1 LGHDT, CDR2 YNNKEL (reference sequence). CDR3: CASTTIRDTEAFF. The CDR3 nucleotides read TGTGCCAGCACTACTATTAGGGACACTGAAGCTTTCTTT.

Details on this clonotype: A much larger clone is a single base away; this may be a read error. This chain uses TRBV10-2 with TRBJ2-7, with D perhaps matching TRBD2 (5 bases). Germline loops: CDR1 WSHSY, CDR2 SAAADI. There are 15 residues in the CDR3. This CDR3 is CASSYRWTEDYEQHF. CDR3 coding DNA: TGTGCCAGCAGTTACCGGTGGACGGAAGACTACGAGCAGCACTTC.

V and J are TRBV29-1 and TRBJ2-7; 9 positions match TRBD1. From germline, CDR1 is SQVTM and CDR2 ANQGSEA. V was pared by 7 bases and J by 5 bases, with 3 bases of the junction left unmatched. This CDR3 spans 11 amino acids. CDR3 in DNA: TGCAGCGCAGGACAGGGGCACGAGCAGTACTTC. Translating gives CSAGQGHEQYF.

To note about this clonotype: Being one base from a much bigger clone, this may be a read error. V is TRBV9 and J is TRBJ2-1; D gene uncertain. CDR3 length: 12 residues. Germline V CDR1 and CDR2: SGDLS, YYNGEE. The V gene lost 6 bases and the J gene lost 10 bases, with 14 bases spanning the gap. The CDR3 loop reads CASIPDTYEQFF. The CDR3 region has the DNA TGTGCCAGCATCCCAGATACCTACGAGCAGTTCTTC.

This clonotype appeared many times. Here the CDR3 reads CSVEDRTGRTGELFF. CDR3 DNA: TGCAGCGTTGAAGATCGGACAGGGCGCACCGGGGAGCTGTTTTTT. The V gene is TRBV29-1, the J gene TRBJ2-2; 8 bases are a match to TRBD1. J lost 4 bases, V lost 0 bases, and 4 bases had no gene match. The CDR3 contains 15 residues. The germline CDR1 and CDR2 sequences are SQVTM and ANQGSEA.

This rearrangement joins TRBV20-1 to TRBJ1-2; D unresolved. The germline CDR1 and CDR2 sequences are DFQATT and SNEGSKA (reference sequence). The CDR3 totals 11 residues. V was trimmed by 0 bases and J by 8 bases, leaving 7 bases between them. The CDR3 loop reads CSAREAGGYTF. The CDR3 DNA reads as TGCAGTGCTAGAGAGGCGGGAGGCTACACCTTC.

The table lists this clonotype with many counts. The chain's CDR3 is CASSLVAGDTEAFF. CDR3 coding DNA: TGTGCCAGCAGCTTAGTAGCAGGGGACACTGAAGCTTTCTTT. V gene TRBV7-6 combines with J gene TRBJ1-1; possible D gene TRBD1, 6 bases. The CDR3 loop spans 14 amino acids. The germline V gene encodes CDR1 SGHVS and CDR2 FNYEAQ. V lost 1 base to trimming and J lost 3 bases, with 9 bases between them. The entire variable domain, with the rest obtained from reference TRBV7-6 and TRBJ1-1, is as follows: GAGVSQSPRYKVTKRGQDVALRCDPISGHVSLYWYRQALGQGPEFLTYFNYEAQQDKSGLPNDRFSAERPEGSISTLTIQRTEQRDSAMYRCASSLVAGDTEAFFGQGTRLTVV.

As concerns this clonotype: This may arise from a read error, as a much more abundant clone is one base away. The chain recombines TRBV6-5 with TRBJ1-1; no firm D call. Germline values: CDR1 MNHEY, CDR2 SVGAGI. V was clipped by 10 bases and J by 1 base, with 13 bases between them. The CDR3 contains 13 residues. The CDR3 reads CAIRSHKNTEAFF. The DNA of the CDR3 is TGTGCCATCAGATCACACAAGAACACTGAAGCTTTCTTT.

This chain joins TRBV20-1 and TRBJ1-2, with 7 bases lining up with TRBD1. This CDR3 spans 17 amino acids. The germline gives CDR1 DFQATT, CDR2 SNEGSKA (reference sequence). J was trimmed by 0 bases and V by 5 bases; bases with no gene match: 15. The DNA for the CDR3 is TGCAGTGCTTTAACAGGGGATTTTACCGATGCTAACTATGGCTACACCTTC. It encodes CSALTGDFTDANYGYTF.

The rearrangement joins TRBV12-3 or TRBV12-4 to TRBJ1-2; TRBD1 is a possible D gene (5 bases). There are 15 residues in the CDR3. The CDR3 nucleotides read TGTACCAACGCATTGGGGGAGGGCAGGGTTCGAGGCTACACCTTC. Translated: CTNALGEGRVRGYTF.